Shown below are 2 T cell receptor beta chains from a single sample sequenced in a study of cytomegalovirus exposure and HLA in healthy donors. Use of 60 Vbeta and 13 Jbeta primers characterized the PCR. The assay was immunoSEQ multiplex PCR, and TCRdb's table has in-frame clones only and misses some. The table shows some 180,000 clones, with around 80% occurring only once. Specimen: PBMCs. Receptors originate from a male donor in good health and CMV-seronegative.

Details on this clone: Germline and junction disagree at one end, which may indicate a read error. This sequence joins TRBV27 and TRBJ1-1; 8 nucleotides agree with TRBD1. Germline assignment: CDR1 MNHEY and CDR2 SMNVEV (reference sequence). This CDR3 spans 16 amino acids. The CDR3 DNA reads as TGTGCCAGCTGGCAGGGGGCGCGAGGATGGAACTCTGAAGCTTTCTTT. Protein: CASWQGARGWNSEAFF.

The CDR3 reads CASSADRENTIYF. CDR3 nucleotides: TGTGCCAGTAGTGCCGACAGGGAAAACACCATATATTTT. This chain connects TRBV19 to TRBJ1-3; 7 bases are a match to TRBD1. V gave up 5 bases and J gave up 6 bases; unmatched junction bases: 4. The germline CDR1 and CDR2 sequences are LNHDA and SQIVND (reference sequence). The CDR3 runs to 13 residues.